In this sample, the clone carrying this TCR beta chain turned up once. This record belongs to a study of T cell changes during pregnancy in multiple sclerosis. This table comes from immunoSEQ multiplex PCR, and its TCRdb copy is limited to in-frame clones, with some not included. The sample holds about 120,000 clones, around 93% seen once. V lost 4 bases, J lost 0 bases, and 6 bases stayed unmatched. The germline CDR1 and CDR2 sequences are SGHAT and FQNNGV. The CDR3 sequence is 17 residues long. The chain joins TRBV11-2 to TRBJ2-6, with 7 bases that match TRBD1. The material was peripheral blood, obtained before pregnancy. The receptor was derived from a female donor with multiple sclerosis, enrolled in a pregnancy study. DNA for the CDR3: TGTGCCAGCAGCTCCCTACAGGGGATCTCTGGGGCCAACGTCCTGACTTTC. Translated: CASSSLQGISGANVLTF.